This TCR beta chain was recorded in a study of cytomegalovirus exposure and HLA in healthy donors. Primers for the PCR totalled 60 Vbeta and 13 Jbeta. TCRdb's copy holds only in-frame clones and misses some; the assay was immunoSEQ multiplex PCR. The sample lists around 200,000 clones, 79% occurring once. Whole-study results and caveats: Most TCR beta V segments were productive about 87% or about 30% of the time in an earlier analysis. Solely CMV serostatus was available to characterize immune exposure.

Germline CDR1 reads LGHNA; CDR2 reads YSLEER. Trimming took off 5 bases at V and 9 bases at J, with 14 bases between the two ends. The CDR3 is made up of 14 amino acids. With regard to this clone: What it recognizes is unknown.

Specimen: PBMCs. The clonotype was recovered from a woman aged 18-29 years in good health and CMV-seronegative. The chain joins TRBV4-3 to TRBJ1-6; D might be TRBD1 (6 bases). The chain's CDR3 is CASSSGRGASPLHF. The CDR3, as DNA: TGCGCCAGCAGCTCCGGCAGGGGAGCTTCACCCCTCCACTTT.